A selection of T cell receptor beta chains follows, all from one sample in a study of molecular identifiers for immune sequencing clone quantification. TCRdb redid the calling of the PCR reads with MiXCR, one entry per CDR3 protein. The table shows 550,000 to 750,000 distinct CDR3 sequences, with about 20% occurring only once. The specimen sequenced was naive CD8+ T cells from blood, with Jurkat cell RNA spiked in. The receptor set was obtained from a human donor in good health. Some libraries in this study had Jurkat cell RNA spiked in. Each CDR3 is given with its conserved first and last residue. A D gene is named only where the DNA matches it firmly. A row's size may be missing; if present it is once, few, many or a size class.

J | D | V | length | size | CDR3 | DNA
TRBJ1-3 | TRBD1 | TRBV3-1 | 20 | few | CASSQVGGTGIFDSGNTIYF | TGTGCCAGCAGCCAAGTGGGGGGGACAGGGATTTTCGACTCTGGAAACACCATATATTTT
TRBJ2-7 | NA | TRBV6-2/TRBV6-3 | 13 | NA | CASSHWPGGEQYF | TGTGCCAGCAGTCACTGGCCTGGGGGAGAGCAGTACTTC
TRBJ2-5 | TRBD2 | TRBV28 | 18 | many | CASSPPLSGRGWQETQYF | TGTGCCAGCAGTCCCCCATTAAGCGGGAGGGGCTGGCAAGAGACCCAGTACTTC
TRBJ2-2 | NA | TRBV9 | 14 | NA | CASNTGGYPGELFF | TGTGCCAGCAACACCGGCGGCTACCCTGGGGAGCTGTTTTTT
TRBJ2-1 | TRBD2 | TRBV4-3 | 19 | NA | CASSQDSGLAGVSYNEQFF | TGCGCCAGCAGCCAAGATTCGGGACTAGCGGGAGTGTCCTACAATGAGCAGTTCTTC
TRBJ2-1 | TRBD1 | TRBV4-3 | 16 | few | CASSQLGQGIYNEQFF | TGCGCCAGCAGCCAACTGGGACAGGGTATCTACAATGAGCAGTTCTTC
TRBJ1-3 | NA | TRBV7-9 | 16 | many | CASSSPGTDSGNTIYF | TGTGCCAGCAGCTCCCCAGGGACCGACTCTGGAAACACCATATATTTT
TRBJ2-5 | NA | TRBV6-5 | 13 | many | CASGKGRQETQYF | TGTGCCAGCGGGAAGGGTCGCCAAGAGACCCAGTACTTC
TRBJ2-1 | TRBD2 | TRBV7-2 | 16 | many | CASSLWTSGGWNEQFF | TGTGCCAGCAGCCTCTGGACTAGCGGGGGTTGGAATGAGCAGTTCTTC
TRBJ2-7 | TRBD2 | TRBV5-1 | 17 | few | CASSYRERGGGSYEQYF | TGCGCCAGCAGCTACAGAGAGCGGGGGGGTGGCTCCTACGAGCAGTACTTC
TRBJ1-1 | NA | TRBV5-1 | 14 | many | CASSWGRVGTEAFF | TGCGCCAGCAGCTGGGGCAGGGTCGGCACTGAAGCTTTCTTT